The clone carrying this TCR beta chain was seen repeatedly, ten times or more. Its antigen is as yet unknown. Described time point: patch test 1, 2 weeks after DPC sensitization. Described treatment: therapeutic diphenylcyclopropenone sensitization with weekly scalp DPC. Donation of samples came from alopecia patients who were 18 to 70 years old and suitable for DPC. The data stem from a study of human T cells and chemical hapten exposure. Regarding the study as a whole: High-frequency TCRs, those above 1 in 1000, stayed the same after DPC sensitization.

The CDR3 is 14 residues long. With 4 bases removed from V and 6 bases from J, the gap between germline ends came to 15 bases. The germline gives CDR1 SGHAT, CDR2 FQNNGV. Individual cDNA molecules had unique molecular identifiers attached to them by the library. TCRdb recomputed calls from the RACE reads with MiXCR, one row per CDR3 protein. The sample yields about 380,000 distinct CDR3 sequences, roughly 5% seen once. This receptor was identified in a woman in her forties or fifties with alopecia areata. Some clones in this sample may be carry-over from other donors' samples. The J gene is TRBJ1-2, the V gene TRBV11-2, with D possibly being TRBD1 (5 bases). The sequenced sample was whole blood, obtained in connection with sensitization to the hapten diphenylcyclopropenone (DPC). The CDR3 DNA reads TGTGCCAGCAGCTCTTATTCGGGGCTTAATGGCTACACCTTC. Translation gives CASSSYSGLNGYTF.